These 23 T cell receptor beta chains were all obtained from the same sample, sequenced in a study of blood T cell repertoires in COVID-19. Assay: immunoSEQ multiplex PCR; the TCRdb copy retains only in-frame clones and omits some. The sample has some 72,000 clones, around nine tenths seen once. The specimen sequenced was peripheral blood. These receptors all stem from a man aged 50-60 years with active or convalescent COVID-19.

This chain connects TRBV2 to TRBJ2-7; 11 nucleotides agree with TRBD1. Germline V gene lookup returns CDR1 SNHLY and CDR2 FYNNEI. The trim removed 4 bases at V and 6 bases at J, leaving 8 bases unmatched. This CDR3 comprises 15 residues. DNA for the CDR3: TGTGCCAGCAGTGCCGTGGGACAGGGGGGGGTCGAGCAGTACTTC. The encoded protein is CASSAVGQGGVEQYF.

The J gene is TRBJ1-1, the V gene TRBV19; TRBD1 agrees at 7 bases. J gave up 6 bases and V 5 bases, and 6 bases lay outside the gene matches. From germline, CDR1 is LNHDA and CDR2 SQIVND (reference sequence). CDR3 length: 13 residues. This CDR3 is CASSSDRQAEAFF. As DNA, the CDR3 is TGTGCCAGTAGTTCGGACAGGCAGGCTGAAGCTTTCTTT.

V is TRBV28 and J is TRBJ1-4; D is uncertain. Germline lookup yields CDR1 MDHEN and CDR2 SYDVKM. The CDR3 covers 12 residues. The germline V and J ends were trimmed by 1 base and 7 bases, with 4 bases remaining between them. As DNA, the CDR3 is TGTGCCAGCAGTTTATCTTTTGAAAAACTGTTTTTT. It translates to CASSLSFEKLFF.

The chain recombines TRBV5-1 with TRBJ2-3, with a weak D call TRBD2 (5 bases). The CDR3 sequence is 15 residues long. Deletions cut 4 bases from V and 4 bases from J, with 16 bases between. Germline lookup yields CDR1 SGHRS and CDR2 YFSETQ. The CDR3 reads CASSPRASSPDTQYF. In DNA, the CDR3 is TGCGCCAGCAGCCCGCGGGCATCCTCACCAGATACGCAGTATTTT.

Comments on this clone: At one end the junction does not follow the germline gene, possibly because of a read error. The chain links TRBV15 to TRBJ1-1; no reliable D call. The CDR3 length is 13 residues. Germline V CDR1 and CDR2: LNHNV, YYDKDF (reference sequence). CDR3 bases: TGTGCCACCAGCAGAGACAGGAACCCTGAAGCTTTCTTT. Its protein product is CATSRDRNPEAFF.

This chain connects TRBV6-4 to TRBJ2-1; TRBD2 agrees at 10 bases. The CDR3 is made up of 15 amino acids. With 6 bases clipped from V and 7 bases from J, the junction kept 9 bases outside the gene matches. CDR1 is MRHNA and CDR2 is SNTAGT in the germline V gene. The CDR3 here is CASSPSGGAGNEQFF. The CDR3 DNA reads as TGTGCCAGCAGCCCCAGCGGGGGGGCCGGGAATGAGCAGTTCTTC.

The chain combines TRBV4-1 with TRBJ2-3; the match to TRBD2 covers 11 bases. Germline CDR1 reads MGHRA; CDR2 reads YSYEKL. The junction had 7 bases not matched to a gene; V was cut back by 4 bases and J by 4 bases. This CDR3 has 16 amino acids. CDR3 sequence (DNA): TGCGCCAGCAGCCCGGCTAGCGGGGGGCTGTCAGATACGCAGTATTTT. This translates into CASSPASGGLSDTQYF.

V gene TRBV6-4 combines with J gene TRBJ2-2; D remains unclear. The CDR3 sequence is 15 residues long. Germline V CDR1 and CDR2: MRHNA, SNTAGT. V was shortened by 2 bases and J by 2 bases, with 9 bases between the two germline ends. The CDR3 reads CASSDRPGNTGELFF. CDR3 DNA: TGTGCCAGCAGTGACCGGCCAGGCAACACCGGGGAGCTGTTTTTT.

This clone was counted only a few times. CDR3 nucleotide sequence: TGTGCCACCAGTGATTGGACTAGCGGGGGGGCACCTGAGCAGTTCTTC. Protein product: CATSDWTSGGAPEQFF. The chain is built from TRBV24-1 and TRBJ2-1; 15 bases fit TRBD2. J was trimmed by 9 bases and V by 2 bases; bases with no gene match: 4. The germline gives CDR1 KGHDR, CDR2 SFDVKD. The length of the CDR3 is 16 residues.

This sequence joins TRBV20-1 and TRBJ2-1; D possibly corresponds to TRBD2 (5 bases). CDR3 length: 11 amino acids. V lost 7 bases and J lost 6, with 10 bases in between. The germline gives CDR1 DFQATT, CDR2 SNEGSKA (reference sequence). DNA of the CDR3: TGCAGTGGGTCAGGAGGCAATGAGCAGTTCTTC. The encoded protein is CSGSGGNEQFF.

The chain combines TRBV6-5 with TRBJ2-3; 12 bases are shared with TRBD2. V was pared by 6 bases and J by 1 base, with 2 bases of the junction left unmatched. The CDR3 has 15 amino acids. Germline CDR1 MNHEY, CDR2 SVGAGI. CDR3 sequence reads: CASRASGGGTDTQYF. In nucleotides, the CDR3 is TGTGCCAGCAGAGCTAGCGGGGGGGGCACAGATACGCAGTATTTT.

Here the CDR3 reads CASSYGQGPPGDTIYF. DNA of the CDR3: TGTGCCAGCAGCTACGGACAGGGGCCCCCTGGGGACACCATATATTTT. J is TRBJ1-3 and V is TRBV7-6, with TRBD1 matching over 9 bases. Germline CDR1 reads SGHVS; CDR2 reads FNYEAQ. The ends lost 4 bases at V and 8 bases at J; junction bases unmatched: 12. The CDR3 totals 16 residues.

This chain uses TRBV28 with TRBJ1-2; 7 positions agree with TRBD1. V lost 6 bases to trimming and J lost 6 bases; unmatched junction nucleotides: 7. Germline V gene lookup returns CDR1 MDHEN and CDR2 SYDVKM. This CDR3 has 13 amino acids. The CDR3 DNA reads as TGTGCCAGCAGCAGAGAGACAGGGAATGGCTACACCTTC. It is translated as CASSRETGNGYTF.

This chain uses TRBV27 with TRBJ1-1; D gene unclear. CDR3 length equals 14 residues. Germline CDR1 is MNHEY and CDR2 is SMNVEV (reference sequence). The V end lost 2 bases, the J end lost 8 bases, and 15 bases lay between the germline ends. The CDR3 bases are TGTGCCAGCAGTTTAGGGCCCCCTGGGTCAGAAGCTTTCTTT. It is translated as CASSLGPPGSEAFF.

The chain has TRBV7-9 and TRBJ1-2, with a possible D match to TRBD1 (5 bases). CDR3 length: 14 amino acids. The V and J ends lost 0 bases and 3 bases respectively, with 8 bases between them. Germline V gene lookup returns CDR1 SEHNR and CDR2 FQNEAQ (reference sequence). The CDR3 DNA sequence: TGTGCCAGCAGCTTAGCACAGGAAGACTATGGCTACACCTTC. Its protein is CASSLAQEDYGYTF.

The V gene is TRBV19, the J gene TRBJ1-4, with D possibly TRBD1 on 6 matching bases. Trimming removed 4 bases from V and 4 bases from J, with 13 bases in between. This CDR3 comprises 15 residues. Germline V gene lookup returns CDR1 LNHDA and CDR2 SQIVND (reference sequence). The CDR3 sequence is CASSTTGTNNEKLFF. In nucleotides, the CDR3 is TGTGCCAGTAGTACCACCGGGACAAATAATGAAAAACTGTTTTTT.

The rearrangement links TRBV6-7 to TRBJ1-4, with 12 bases aligning to TRBD1. TRBV6-7 is reported as an ORF; its role is uncertain. V lost 2 bases and J lost 4; bases outside the gene matches: 2. This CDR3 spans 16 amino acids. In DNA form, the CDR3 reads TGTGCCAGCAGTTACGGGACAGGGGGCTGTAATGAAAAACTGTTTTTT. It is translated as CASSYGTGGCNEKLFF.

In its sample, this clone was seen a few times. The chain couples TRBV10-3 to TRBJ1-5; TRBD1 matches 7 bases. Germline V gene sequence: CDR1 ENHRY, CDR2 SYGVKD. The CDR3 totals 13 residues. V dropped 8 bases and J dropped 3; count of bases not matched to a gene: 4. The CDR3, as DNA: TGTGCCATCGCCGGGACAGACAATCAGCCCCAGCATTTT. The encoded protein is CAIAGTDNQPQHF.

The gene calls are TRBV27 and TRBJ1-2; no reliable D call. Trimming took 0 bases from V and 6 from J, leaving 8 bases between them. Germline V gene data show CDR1 as MNHEY and CDR2 as SMNVEV (reference sequence). The CDR3 extends over 13 amino acids. The CDR3 nucleotides are TGTGCCAGCAGTTTATCCAGCGTCGATGGCTACACCTTC. It yields the protein CASSLSSVDGYTF.

The rearrangement links TRBV25-1 to TRBJ1-4, with 7 nucleotides matching TRBD1. CDR1 is MGHDK, CDR2 SYGVNS, per germline. The trim removed 7 bases at V and 6 bases at J, leaving 8 bases unmatched. The CDR3 is made up of 14 amino acids. The CDR3 coding sequence is TGTGCCAGCACCCCGACAGGGACCTATGAAAAACTGTTTTTT. Translated: CASTPTGTYEKLFF.

This sequence joins TRBV5-1 and TRBJ2-3; 14 bases line up with TRBD2. V lost 4 bases, J lost 2 bases, and 6 bases stayed unmatched. The germline CDR1 and CDR2 sequences are SGHRS and YFSETQ. The CDR3 spans 17 residues. The chain's CDR3 is CASSTRTSGGPTDTQYF. CDR3 nucleotide sequence: TGCGCCAGCAGCACCCGGACTAGCGGGGGGCCCACAGATACGCAGTATTTT. Full variable domain (outside the CDR3, taken from reference TRBV5-1 and TRBJ2-3): KAGVTQTPRYLIKTRGQQVTLSCSPISGHRSVSWYQQTPGQGLQFLFEYFSETQRNKGNFPGRFSGRQFSNSRSEMNVSTLELGDSALYLCASSTRTSGGPTDTQYFGPGTRLTVL.

The V call is TRBV30, the J call TRBJ1-1; TRBD1 might be the D (5 bases). CDR1 GTSNPN and CDR2 SVGIG come from the germline V gene (reference sequence). The CDR3 sequence is 13 residues long. Between the trimmed V and J ends, which lost 0 bases and 2 bases, there was a span of 7 bases. The CDR3 DNA follows: TGTGCCTGGAGTGTAGGGGAAAACACTGAAGCTTTCTTT. Translated, it gives CAWSVGENTEAFF.

This clone has a single count. CDR3 sequence reads: CASSEKQGELDTDTQYF. CDR3 nucleotide sequence: TGTGCCAGCAGTGAAAAACAGGGGGAGTTAGATACAGATACGCAGTATTTT. The V call is TRBV25-1, the J call TRBJ2-3, with 8 bases identical to TRBD1. This CDR3 has 17 amino acids. J lost 3 bases, V lost 2 bases, and 10 bases had no gene match. Germline assignment: CDR1 MGHDK and CDR2 SYGVNS.